This T cell receptor (beta chain) was sequenced during a study of glioma-infiltrating T cells. Whole-study results and caveats: Gliomas, especially low-grade, showed above-expected tissue-blood divergence; non-neoplastic patients showed below. Only very few CDR3 sequences appeared in both tissue and blood.

For this clonotype: Its antigen is currently unknown.

Trimming removed 3 bases from V and 3 bases from J; junction bases left unmatched: 5. Germline assignment: CDR1 DFQATT and CDR2 SNEGSKA (reference sequence). This CDR3 is 17 amino acids long. Amplification of TCR alpha and beta CDR3 regions from RNA used iRepertoire nested multiplex PCR. For one-step reverse transcription and amplification, about 90-450 ng of tissue mRNA or PBMC total RNA was used. From the multiplex PCR reads, TCRdb called clonotypes with MiXCR, one entry per CDR3 protein. The sample consists of about 200,000 distinct CDR3 sequences, 30% to 40% of them appearing once. The sequence was collected from a human donor with low-grade glioma or glioblastoma, undergoing nonglioma brain surgery, or in good health (not recorded which). The rearrangement joins TRBV20-1 to TRBJ2-2; the match to TRBD2 covers 15 bases. Sequences were obtained from glioma tissue, nonneoplastic brain tissue, or PBMCs (not recorded which). For the CDR3, the DNA is TGCAGTGCTAGTTCGGGACTAGCGGGAGGTGACACCGGGGAGCTGTTTTTT. The encoded protein is CSASSGLAGGDTGELFF.